This TCR beta chain was observed in a study of PD-1 blockade in classical Hodgkin lymphoma (dated by TCRdb to the early 2020s). Regarding the study in general: Nivolumab dosing was 3 mg/kg intravenously every 2 weeks, continuing until either disease progression or unacceptable toxicity. To define a peripheral blood immune signature of response to PD-1 blockade in classical Hodgkin lymphoma, the study combined TCR beta sequencing with CyTOF.

The CDR3 runs 21 residues from the cysteine to the phenylalanine. Left in the record is the CDR3 DNA by itself, 63 bases read in frame from the first base. General study outcomes and caveats: Baseline TCR diversity was reported to be lower in newly diagnosed patients than in healthy donors and to be lower still in relapsed/refractory patients. Trial patients with a complete response had baseline diversity similar to that of newly diagnosed patients, while partial responders and progressors had significantly lower diversity. The study was limited to a single clinical trial cohort, and causes of repertoire differences, possibly disease activity or prior therapy, remained undefined. Lower diversity was observed in patients in whom nivolumab was started less than 1 year after ASCT, and these patients were excluded from later analyses so that confounding by immune reconstitution would be avoided. A significant rise by C4D1 was seen in CD4+ but not CD8+ TCR diversity (p=0.0027 vs p=0.16), with the rise being most apparent in complete responders (p=0.02).

The Qiagen DNeasy kit was used to extract genomic DNA both from unsorted PBMCs and from the negatively selected CD4+ and CD8+ fractions. Amplification of TCR beta CDR3 regions was done by immunoSEQ multiplex PCR with primers that anneal to V and J segments. A synthetic immune receptor repertoire was used to minimize amplification bias, and any remaining bias was removed computationally after sequencing. In the source study's methods: Repertoire diversity was quantified as the Shannon entropy index using custom Python scripts. The unsorted, CD4+ and CD8+ repertoires were each analyzed separately, with the exception of combined analyses, where CD4+ and CD8+ sequences were merged in silico. A clone counted as expanded when the clone's frequency after treatment rose at least 2-fold relative to C1D1, and clones undetected at baseline were given a pseudocount of 0.5. Clones with 0 or 1 copy at C1D1 were defined as singleton clones, while clones with 2 or more copies were defined as non-singleton clones. Clones expanded in unsorted samples were annotated as CD4+, CD8+ or unknown by matching protein sequences in sorted samples from the same patient. Wilcoxon tests on paired samples were used to test diversity changes from C1D1 to C4D1. The table was pulled from immuneACCESS by TCRdb, which kept in-frame rearrangements only. Such tables lose some clones; where checked, under half of the loss comes from unresolved V genes, and the rest has no known cause. V and J calls and clone size are as listed in that table; D and trimming were resolved from the DNA. The sample yields 30,000 to 40,000 clones; around nine tenths were counted once. 0.2% to 0.3% of the sample rests with the top ten.

The time point label, as the study defines it: cycle 1 day 1 (C1D1), immediately before nivolumab initiation. Every trial patient had relapsed after autologous stem cell transplantation, and cohorts A, B and C differed in prior brentuximab vedotin exposure. Using a Miltenyi CD4+ T cell isolation kit, CD4+ T cells were purified from thawed PBMCs through magnetic negative selection. The trial cohort was composed of 56 patients with relapsed/refractory classical Hodgkin lymphoma, for whom complete response, partial response or progressive disease was recorded as best overall response. In the multi-cohort phase II CheckMate 205 trial, trial patients received single-agent nivolumab. An independent review committee assessed best overall response by applying the 2007 International Working Group response criteria. Trial PBMCs were collected just before the start of nivolumab (C1D1) and during therapy at cycle 2 day 1 and cycle 4 day 1. Peripheral blood was collected in 8 mL Vacutainer Cell Preparation Tubes, from which PBMCs were isolated by centrifugation and then cryopreserved. Purified CD4+ and CD8+ fractions were prepared only for cases with an additional available PBMC sample. Magnetically labelled cells were removed on LS columns in a quadroMACS separator, and the flow-through was collected as the purified fraction.

Comment on this clone: Its target antigen remains unknown. Nothing much larger sits one base from this clone, and base qualities are not available.

The sequenced sample was CD4+ T cells from blood, obtained at baseline. Recombination connected TRBV12-2 to TRBJ1-1; the DNA was not compared with TRBD1, the D call given in the table. TRBV12-2 is an annotated pseudogene. The TCR sequence derives from a human donor with classical Hodgkin lymphoma. CDR3 region: CASRLPNPGGPDNLRGTEAFF. The nucleotide sequence reads as follows: TGTGCAAGTCGCTTACCCAATCCTGGTGGCCCGGACAACCTTAGGGGTACTGAAGCTTTCTTT.